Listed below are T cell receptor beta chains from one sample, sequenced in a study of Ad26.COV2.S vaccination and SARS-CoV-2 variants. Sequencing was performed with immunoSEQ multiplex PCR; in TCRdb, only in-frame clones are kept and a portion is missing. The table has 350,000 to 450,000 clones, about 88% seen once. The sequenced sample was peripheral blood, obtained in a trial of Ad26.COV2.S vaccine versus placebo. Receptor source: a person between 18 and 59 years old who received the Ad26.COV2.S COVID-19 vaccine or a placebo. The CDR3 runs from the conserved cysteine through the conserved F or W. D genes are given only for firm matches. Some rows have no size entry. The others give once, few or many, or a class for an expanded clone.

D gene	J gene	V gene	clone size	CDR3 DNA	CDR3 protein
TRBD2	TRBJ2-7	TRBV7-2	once	TGTGCCAGCAGCCATTCAGGGGCGGGAGGTTACGAGCAGTACTTC	CASSHSGAGGYEQYF
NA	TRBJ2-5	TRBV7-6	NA	TGTGCCAGCAGCCTAGGGAATCAAGAGACCCAGTACTTC	CASSLGNQETQYF
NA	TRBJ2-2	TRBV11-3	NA	TGTGCCAGCAGCTTAGACGTTGGGGAGCTGTTTTTT	CASSLDVGELFF
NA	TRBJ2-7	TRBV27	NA	TGTGCCAGCAGTTTATGGCCAGGACCCAACTACGAGCAGTACTTC	CASSLWPGPNYEQYF
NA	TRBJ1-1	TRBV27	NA	TGTGCCAGCAGTTGGGGCGGGAACACTGAAGCTTTCTTT	CASSWGGNTEAFF
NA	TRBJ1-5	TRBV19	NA	TGTGCCAGTAGTTTCCGGGCAGGGCAGCCCCAGCATTTT	CASSFRAGQPQHF
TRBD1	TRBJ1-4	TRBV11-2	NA	TGTGCCAGCAGCCCCAGGGCCTACCGGGACAGGGGAGAAAAACTGTTTTTT	CASSPRAYRDRGEKLFF
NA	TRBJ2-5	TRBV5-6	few	TGTGCCAGCAGCTTGTATGAGGAGACCCAGTACTTC	CASSLYEETQYF
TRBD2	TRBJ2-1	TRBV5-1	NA	TGCGCCAGCAGCTCCTTAGCGGGAGCCTACAATGAGCAGTTCTTC	CASSSLAGAYNEQFF
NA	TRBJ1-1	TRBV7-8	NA	TGTGCCAGCAGCTCAGGGCGGGGGTATGGAGCTTTCTTT	CASSSGRGYGAFF
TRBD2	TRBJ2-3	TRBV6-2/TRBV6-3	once	TGTGCCAGCAGCTCAGCGGGGGCGGGGGAATCAGATACGCAGTATTTT	CASSSAGAGESDTQYF
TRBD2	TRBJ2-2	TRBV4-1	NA	TGCGCCAGCAAGGATACGGGAGGGCACACCGGGGAGCTGTTTTTT	CASKDTGGHTGELFF
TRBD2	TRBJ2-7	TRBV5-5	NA	TGTGCCAGCAGCGTCGGGACTACCTCCTACGAGCAGTACTTC	CASSVGTTSYEQYF
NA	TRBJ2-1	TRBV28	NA	TGTGCCAGCAGTTTACCCCGGACAGTTGATGAGCAGTTCTTC	CASSLPRTVDEQFF
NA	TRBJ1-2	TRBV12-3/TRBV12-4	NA	TGTGCCAGCAGTTTCGGTAACTATGGCTACACCTTC	CASSFGNYGYTF
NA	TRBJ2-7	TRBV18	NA	TGTGCCAGCTCACCACTAGCGCTCTACGAGCAGTACTTC	CASSPLALYEQYF
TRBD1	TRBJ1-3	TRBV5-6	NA	TGTGCCAGCAGCTTAACAGGGGGGGACACCATATATTTT	CASSLTGGDTIYF
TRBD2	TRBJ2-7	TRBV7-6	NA	TGTGCCAGCAGCTTAGTGGCGGGAGCCTACGAGCAGTACTTC	CASSLVAGAYEQYF
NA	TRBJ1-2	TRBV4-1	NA	TGCGCCAGCAGCCAAGATCCAGCAGGCTATGGCTACACCTTC	CASSQDPAGYGYTF
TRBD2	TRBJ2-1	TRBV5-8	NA	TGTGCCAGCAGCTTGGCGGGAGGGCCCAACAATGAGCAGTTCTTC	CASSLAGGPNNEQFF
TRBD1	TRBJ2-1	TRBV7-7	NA	TGTGCTAGCAGCCCGGGACAGGGAACTTACAATGAGCAGTTCTTC	CASSPGQGTYNEQFF
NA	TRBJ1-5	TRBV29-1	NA	TGCAGCGTTAGGGTACCGGGGAGAAATCAGCCCCAGCATTTT	CSVRVPGRNQPQHF
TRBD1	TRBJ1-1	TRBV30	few	TGTGCGGGGACCCCAAACAGGGGGGTGTTCATGAACACTGAAGCTTTCTTT	CAGTPNRGVFMNTEAFF
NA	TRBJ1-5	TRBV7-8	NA	TGTGCCAGCAGCTCACGGACAGCGAATAGCAATCAGCCCCAGCATTTT	CASSSRTANSNQPQHF
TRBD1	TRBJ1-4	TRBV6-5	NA	TGTGCCAGCAGGGAGGGAGGGGGCGGCGAAAAACTGTTTTTT	CASREGGGGEKLFF
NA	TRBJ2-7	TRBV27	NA	TGTGCCAGCAGTTTTCAGGGGTGGTACGAGCAGTACTTC	CASSFQGWYEQYF
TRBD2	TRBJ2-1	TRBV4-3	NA	TGCGCCAGCAGCCAAGCTGCGGGAGGGAGTGGGTACAATGAGCAGTTCTTC	CASSQAAGGSGYNEQFF
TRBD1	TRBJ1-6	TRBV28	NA	TGTGCCAGCAGTTTACTTGGACAGGGGAACTCACCCCTCCACTTT	CASSLLGQGNSPLHF
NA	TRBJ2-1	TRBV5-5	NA	TGTGCCAGCAGCTTGGAGGGGACCAGCTCCTACAATGAGCAGTTCTTC	CASSLEGTSSYNEQFF
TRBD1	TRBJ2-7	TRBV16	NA	TGTGCCAGCAGCCATCGACAGGGGGAGCAGTACTTC	CASSHRQGEQYF
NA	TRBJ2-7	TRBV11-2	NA	TGTGCCAGCAGCGCGAGACAGTACGAGCAGTACTTC	CASSARQYEQYF
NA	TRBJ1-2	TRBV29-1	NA	TGCAGCGTTGATGTGGCAGCCAACTATGGCTACACCTTC	CSVDVAANYGYTF
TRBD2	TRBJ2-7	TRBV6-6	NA	TGTGCCAGCAGTACCACTAGCGGGGGGGCCTACGAGCAGTACTTC	CASSTTSGGAYEQYF
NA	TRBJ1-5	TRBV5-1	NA	TGCGCCAGCAGCACCGAACAGGGACAGCCCCAGCATTTT	CASSTEQGQPQHF
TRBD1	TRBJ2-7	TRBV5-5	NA	TGTGCCAGCAGCGAAGGGACAGGGACCATCTACGAGCAGTACTTC	CASSEGTGTIYEQYF
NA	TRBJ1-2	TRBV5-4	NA	TGTGCCAGCAGCTCTCCCTTGGGTGTGTCTAACTATGGCTACACCTTC	CASSSPLGVSNYGYTF
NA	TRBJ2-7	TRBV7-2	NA	TGTGCCAGCCGAAACTCGGGATTCCCCGAGCAGTACTTC	CASRNSGFPEQYF
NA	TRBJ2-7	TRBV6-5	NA	TGTGCCAGCAGTGACTCCGGGTTGCAAACCTACGAGCAGTACTTC	CASSDSGLQTYEQYF
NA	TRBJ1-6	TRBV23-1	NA	TGCGCCAGCAGCAGGAGGGGAGGGTGCTTCCACTTT	CASSRRGGCFHF
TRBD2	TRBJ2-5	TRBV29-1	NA	TGCAGCGTAACCGGGACTAGCGGCCAAGAGACCCAGTACTTC	CSVTGTSGQETQYF
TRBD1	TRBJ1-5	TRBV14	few	TGTGCCAGCAGCCAAGATCAGGGACAGGGGAATAGCAATCAGCCCCAGCATTTT	CASSQDQGQGNSNQPQHF
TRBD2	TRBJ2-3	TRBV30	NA	TGTGCCTGGAGTCCCGGGGGGGCTAGCACAGATACGCAGTATTTT	CAWSPGGASTDTQYF
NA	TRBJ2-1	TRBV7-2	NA	TGTGCCAGTTCCCCCCTGGGGGCTACCTACAATGAGCAGTTCTTC	CASSPLGATYNEQFF